The clone carrying this TCR beta chain was detected a few times. Its antigen remains unidentified. The entry originates in a study of vaccination and CD4 T cells after COVID-19. Cultured CD4+ T cell DNA was sequenced using the Oncomine TCR Beta short-read assay. TCRdb called the PCR reads again in MiXCR, with one record for every CDR3 protein. The data show 15,000 to 16,000 distinct CDR3 sequences, with about 80% seen just once and approximately 11% held by the top ten. This sample's treatment: roughly 10-day PBMC culture with coronavirus spike peptide pools or control peptides (ViraFEST assay). Via ViraFEST, peptide pools expanded antigen-specific T cells before TCR sequencing. Germline values: CDR1 MNHEY, CDR2 SVGAGI. V was cut by 2 bases and J by 0 bases, with 12 bases left in between. The CDR3 sequence is 16 residues long.

The sequence came from a human donor who had recovered from COVID-19. The chain links TRBV6-5 to TRBJ2-3, with D perhaps being TRBD1 or TRBD2 (5 bases each). The material sequenced was CD4+ T cells from blood, cultured in vitro. CDR3 bases: TGTGCCAGCAGTTACCGGGGCACCACTAGCACAGATACGCAGTATTTT. It encodes CASSYRGTTSTDTQYF.